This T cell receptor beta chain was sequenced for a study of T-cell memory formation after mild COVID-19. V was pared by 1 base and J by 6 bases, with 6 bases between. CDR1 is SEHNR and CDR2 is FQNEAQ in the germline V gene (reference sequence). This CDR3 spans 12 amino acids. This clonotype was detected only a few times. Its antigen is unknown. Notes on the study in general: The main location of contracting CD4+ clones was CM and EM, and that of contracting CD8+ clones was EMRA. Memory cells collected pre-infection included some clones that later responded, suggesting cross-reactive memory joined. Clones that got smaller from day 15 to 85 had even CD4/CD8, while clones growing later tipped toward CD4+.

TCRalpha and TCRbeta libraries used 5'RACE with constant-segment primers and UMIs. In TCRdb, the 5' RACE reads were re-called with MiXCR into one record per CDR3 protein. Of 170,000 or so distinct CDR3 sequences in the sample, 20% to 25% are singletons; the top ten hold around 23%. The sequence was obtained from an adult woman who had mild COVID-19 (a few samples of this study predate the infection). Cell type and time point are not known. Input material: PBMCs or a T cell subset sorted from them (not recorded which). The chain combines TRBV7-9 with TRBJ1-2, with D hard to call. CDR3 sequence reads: CASSLGRDGYTF. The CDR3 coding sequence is TGTGCCAGCAGCTTAGGGCGGGATGGCTACACCTTC.